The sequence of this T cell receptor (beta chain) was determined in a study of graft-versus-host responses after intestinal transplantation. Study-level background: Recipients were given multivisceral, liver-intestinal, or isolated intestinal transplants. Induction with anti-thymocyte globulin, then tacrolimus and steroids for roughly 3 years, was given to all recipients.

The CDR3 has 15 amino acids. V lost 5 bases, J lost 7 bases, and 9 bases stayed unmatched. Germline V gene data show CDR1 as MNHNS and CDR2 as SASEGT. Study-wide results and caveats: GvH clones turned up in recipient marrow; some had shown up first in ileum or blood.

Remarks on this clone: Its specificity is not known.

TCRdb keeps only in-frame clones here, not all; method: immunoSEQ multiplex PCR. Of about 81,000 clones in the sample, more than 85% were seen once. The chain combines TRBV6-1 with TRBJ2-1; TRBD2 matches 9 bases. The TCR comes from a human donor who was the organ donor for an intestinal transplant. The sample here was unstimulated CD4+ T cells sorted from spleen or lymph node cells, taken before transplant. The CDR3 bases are TGTGCCAGCAGTTCGCGACTAGCGGTCATTAATGAGCAGTTCTTC. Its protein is CASSSRLAVINEQFF.